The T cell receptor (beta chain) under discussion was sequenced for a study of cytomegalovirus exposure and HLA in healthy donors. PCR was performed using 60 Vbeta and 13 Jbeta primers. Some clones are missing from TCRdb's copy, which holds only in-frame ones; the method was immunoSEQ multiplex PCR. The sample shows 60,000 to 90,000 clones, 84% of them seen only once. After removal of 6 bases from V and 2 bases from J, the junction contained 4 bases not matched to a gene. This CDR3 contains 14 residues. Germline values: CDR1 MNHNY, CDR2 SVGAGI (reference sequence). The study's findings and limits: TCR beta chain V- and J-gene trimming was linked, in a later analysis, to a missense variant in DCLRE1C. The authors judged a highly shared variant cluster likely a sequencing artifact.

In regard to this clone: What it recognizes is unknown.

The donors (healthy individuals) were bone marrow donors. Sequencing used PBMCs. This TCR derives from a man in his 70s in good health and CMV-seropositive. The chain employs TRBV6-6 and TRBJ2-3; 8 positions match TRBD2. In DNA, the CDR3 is TGTGCCAGCAGGCGTAGCGGGGACACAGATACGCAGTATTTT. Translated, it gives CASRRSGDTDTQYF.